The subject of this entry is one TCR beta chain. The antigen is unknown. It was with a sample-barcoded 5' primer and a J-beta primer mix that a second PCR of roughly 7 to 12 cycles was run. With 12 random nucleotides, a template-switch adaptor tagged each individual cDNA molecule. TCRdb itself ran the 5' RACE reads through MiXCR, one entry per CDR3 protein. The table shows over 1.5 million distinct CDR3 sequences, with around 50% occurring only once. The data derive from a study of blood T cells in healthy people across ages. Study-wide results and caveats: Observed TCR beta diversity showed a strong correlation with the percentage of naive T cells as measured by flow cytometry.

Samples had at least 6.5 million PBMCs isolated from them. Material: blood. The TCR was taken from a woman in her thirties or forties in good health.

The CDR3 protein is CASSLAGQGMRNTQYF. CDR3 bases: TGTGCCAGCAGTTTAGCCGGACAGGGGATGAGAAATACGCAGTATTTT. The chain combines TRBV28 with TRBJ2-3; 9 bases align to TRBD1. J was trimmed by 7 bases and V by 2 bases; bases with no gene match: 10. This CDR3 comprises 16 residues. Germline V gives CDR1 MDHEN, CDR2 SYDVKM.